Included here is one TCR beta chain sequence, with context. As yet, its antigen is unknown. This same CDR3 is encoded by further DNA sequences in the sample. The record originates from a study of T cell responses to AZD1222 COVID-19 vaccine. Study conclusions and caveats: Clonal diversity was possibly underestimated, and the donors were mostly white British, with more females. Among AZD1222 vaccinees, only five to seven were seropositive at baseline.

Repertoires were generated with immunoSEQ multiplex PCR, while TCRdb's copy carries only in-frame clones and drops some. The table has about 100,000 clones, 90% to 95% seen once. Germline V CDR1 and CDR2: LGHDT, YNNKEL (reference sequence). The CDR3 covers 13 residues. The J segment lost 10 bases and the V segment lost 4 bases, leaving 4 bases of the junction unmatched. This receptor was taken from an adult who received the AZD1222 COVID-19 vaccine. The chain uses TRBV3-1 (or the pseudogene TRBV3-2) and TRBJ1-6, with 7 bases lining up with TRBD1. Sequenced material: peripheral blood, taken 28 days after the second AZD1222 dose. The CDR3 is CASSPRQGSPLHF. The CDR3 DNA reads TGTGCCAGCAGCCCTAGACAGGGCTCACCCCTCCACTTT.